Following are 30 T cell receptor beta chains from one sample sequenced in a study of post-analysis software for immune sequencing data (dated by TCRdb to between 2014 and 2017). Overall results and qualifications from the work: A handful of TRBV segments, including TRBV5-6, TRBV5-1 and TRBV20-1, were significantly more frequent in patients than controls.

Which antigens these TCRs recognize remains unknown. The library was built by means of PCR. Instrument used: Illumina HiSeq 2500. To reduce PCR and sequencing biases, unique molecular identifiers were built into the TCR beta cDNA libraries. TCRdb passed the public sequencing reads through fastp at Q25 and MiXCR, retaining productive beta sequences. Each CDR3 protein gets just one entry, which takes the most common genes and DNA from the rows behind it. Within this sample are about 620,000 distinct CDR3 sequences, with 40% to 50% of them counted one time only. Of the sample, about 1.8% is held by the ten largest clones. The sample consisted of blood. The receptor source for this set is a girl aged 5-17 years with multiple sclerosis.

The V and J genes are TRBV29-1 and TRBJ2-2; a possible D gene is TRBD1 (7 bases). The CDR3 extends over 14 amino acids. The V end lost 5 bases, the J end lost 4 bases, and 14 bases lay between the germline ends. The V gene's germline CDR1 is SQVTM and CDR2 ANQGSEA. CDR3 region: CSVTQGRSTGELFF. The CDR3 region has the DNA TGCAGCGTTACACAGGGGAGGAGCACCGGGGAGCTGTTTTTT.

V gene TRBV6-1 combines with J gene TRBJ2-3; TRBD1 matches at 7 bases. The J segment lost 2 bases and the V segment lost 2 bases, leaving 10 bases of the junction unmatched. This CDR3 has 17 residues. Germline CDR1 and CDR2: MNHNS and SASEGT. The CDR3 loop is CASSEPRQGRVTDTQYF. In nucleotides, the CDR3 is TGTGCCAGCAGTGAACCCAGACAGGGTCGGGTCACAGATACGCAGTATTTT.

This rearrangement joins TRBV2 to TRBJ2-5, with 7 bases that match TRBD1. The J call may be faulty, since TRBJ2-7 better matches the DNA end. This CDR3 has 13 amino acids. Germline CDR1 and CDR2: SNHLY and FYNNEI. Here the CDR3 reads CASYRGWPYEQYF. CDR3 nucleotides: TGTGCCAGCTACAGGGGTTGGCCCTACGAGCAGTACTTC.

This chain links TRBV12-3 or TRBV12-4 with TRBJ2-7; 9 nucleotides match TRBD2. The CDR3 spans 14 residues. The junction had 5 bases not matched to a gene; V was cut back by 2 bases and J by 6 bases. The CDR3 spells CASSLRAGGSEQYF. The CDR3 DNA is TGTGCCAGCAGTTTACGGGCGGGGGGGAGCGAGCAGTACTTC.

This clonotype was detected only a few times. V is TRBV7-9 and J is TRBJ1-6, with 11 bases aligning to TRBD1. The CDR3 has 16 amino acids. Trimming removed 5 bases from V and 5 bases from J; junction bases left unmatched: 5. Per germline, CDR1 SEHNR and CDR2 FQNEAQ (reference sequence). The CDR3 sequence is CASSPGQGVNNSPLHF. As DNA, the CDR3 is TGTGCCAGCAGCCCGGGACAGGGGGTTAATAATTCACCCCTCCACTTT.

The sample holds a few counts of this clonotype. The chain couples TRBV18 to TRBJ2-1; 8 positions agree with TRBD2. This CDR3 contains 16 residues. After removal of 0 bases from V and 7 bases from J, the junction contained 8 bases not matched to a gene. Germline V gene data show CDR1 as KGHSH and CDR2 as LQKENI. CDR3 loop: CASSPPLGGARNEQFF. The CDR3 DNA reads as TGTGCCAGCTCACCACCGCTCGGGGGGGCCAGGAATGAGCAGTTCTTC.

The V gene is TRBV4-1, the J gene TRBJ1-4; a possible D gene is TRBD1 (5 bases). The CDR3 is made up of 12 amino acids. Trimming pared 1 base from V and 13 bases from J, leaving 10 bases between. From germline, CDR1 is MGHRA and CDR2 YSYEKL. This chain's CDR3 is CASSQGTGGLFF. The CDR3 bases are TGCGCCAGCAGCCAAGGAACAGGAGGACTGTTTTTT.

The rearrangement links TRBV30 to TRBJ1-4; unclear D gene. Germline CDR1 and CDR2: GTSNPN and SVGIG (reference sequence). The CDR3 sequence is 12 residues long. Trimming took off 3 bases at V and 8 bases at J, with 10 bases between the two ends. Written as DNA, the CDR3 is TGTGCCTGGAGCGAACTGCGGGAAAAACTGTTTTTT. Its translation: CAWSELREKLFF. Based on the CDR3 plus reference TRBV30 and TRBJ1-4, the full variable domain is SQTIHQWPATLVQPVGSPLSLECTVEGTSNPNLYWYRQAAGRGLQLLFYSVGIGQISSEVPQNLSASRPQDRQFILSSKKLLLSDSGFYLCAWSELREKLFFGSGTQLSVL.

This clonotype has only a few counts. The gene calls are TRBV5-1 and TRBJ1-2; 7 bases line up with TRBD1. J was trimmed by 3 bases and V by 4 bases; bases with no gene match: 6. The CDR3 is 14 amino acids. CDR1 and CDR2 (germline): SGHRS, YFSETQ. CDR3 bases: TGCGCCAGCAGCAAGGACAGGCCCGACTATGGCTACACCTTC. Amino acids: CASSKDRPDYGYTF.

This clonotype occurred a few times. V usage is TRBV20-1 and J usage is TRBJ2-5; 9 bases fit TRBD1. V dropped 2 bases and J dropped 2; count of bases not matched to a gene: 12. CDR1 DFQATT and CDR2 SNEGSKA come from the germline V gene (reference sequence). The CDR3 has 17 amino acids. CDR3 protein: CSARPGTGFILQETQYF. The CDR3 bases are TGCAGTGCTAGACCCGGGACAGGGTTTATCCTTCAAGAGACCCAGTACTTC.

The chain uses TRBV6-6 and TRBJ1-1; 9 positions agree with TRBD1. The V gene end was trimmed by 6 bases and the J gene end by 4 bases; junction bases not matched to a gene: 6. The CDR3 consists of 14 residues. The germline CDR1 and CDR2 sequences are MNHNY and SVGAGI (reference sequence). The CDR3 sequence: CASRGTGSPTEAFF. The DNA of the CDR3 is TGTGCCAGCAGAGGGACAGGGAGCCCCACTGAAGCTTTCTTT.

CDR3 loop: CASSVGHTGDEQYF. CDR3 coding DNA: TGTGCCAGCAGCGTAGGACACACAGGTGACGAGCAGTACTTC. V and J are TRBV9 and TRBJ2-7; a possible D gene is TRBD1 (5 bases). The V end lost 0 bases, the J end lost 5 bases, and 12 bases lay between the germline ends. In germline, CDR1 is SGDLS, CDR2 YYNGEE. The CDR3 has 14 residues.

The V gene is TRBV5-1, the J gene TRBJ2-3; 7 bases are shared with TRBD1. With 4 bases clipped from V and 2 bases from J, the junction kept 4 bases outside the gene matches. The V gene's germline CDR1 is SGHRS and CDR2 YFSETQ. The CDR3 consists of 14 residues. This CDR3 is CASSQQGPTDTQYF. CDR3 DNA sequence: TGCGCCAGCAGCCAACAGGGGCCCACAGATACGCAGTATTTT.

V gene TRBV4-1 combines with J gene TRBJ2-1, with D perhaps assigned TRBD1 or TRBD2 (7 bases each). V was shortened by 4 bases and J by 5 bases, with 15 bases between the two germline ends. Germline V gene sequence: CDR1 MGHRA, CDR2 YSYEKL. The CDR3 length is 15 residues. CDR3 DNA: TGCGCCAGCAGCCCAGGGGGGGGACTAAACAATGAGCAGTTCTTC. Protein sequence: CASSPGGGLNNEQFF.

V gene TRBV7-2 combines with J gene TRBJ2-5; 8 bases agree with TRBD2. This CDR3 is built from 15 residues. The J segment lost 5 bases and the V segment lost 5 bases, leaving 10 bases of the junction unmatched. The germline gives CDR1 SGHTA, CDR2 FQGNSA. The CDR3 sequence: CASSPTSGRGETQYF. CDR3 sequence (DNA): TGTGCCAGCAGCCCTACTAGCGGTAGGGGCGAGACCCAGTACTTC.

This chain connects TRBV20-1 to TRBJ2-3, with 10 bases matching TRBD2. The CDR3 runs 16 residues. In germline, CDR1 is DFQATT, CDR2 SNEGSKA (reference sequence). J gave up 0 bases and V 0 bases, and 3 bases lay outside the gene matches. CDR3 amino acids: CSARDSSGGSTDTQYF. CDR3 DNA: TGCAGTGCTAGAGATTCTAGCGGGGGAAGCACAGATACGCAGTATTTT.

The V gene is TRBV4-2, the J gene TRBJ1-1, with D hard to call. The CDR3 has 15 residues. V was pared by 2 bases and J by 0 bases, with 10 bases between. CDR1 is LGHNA, CDR2 YNFKEQ, per germline. CDR3 DNA sequence: TGTGCCAGCAGCCAACTCCAGGCTATGAACACTGAAGCTTTCTTT. Its translation is CASSQLQAMNTEAFF.

V usage is TRBV6-5 and J usage is TRBJ2-5; D might be TRBD1 (6 bases). Judging by the DNA end, TRBJ2-7 fits better; the J call may be wrong. The CDR3 contains 15 residues. CDR1 MNHEY and CDR2 SVGAGI come from the germline V gene. The CDR3 protein is CASREQGWSSYEQYF. The CDR3, as DNA: TGTGCCAGCAGGGAACAGGGTTGGTCCTCCTACGAGCAGTACTTC.

The chain links TRBV20-1 to TRBJ2-1; 10 nucleotides match TRBD1. The CDR3 is 14 amino acids. Germline values: CDR1 DFQATT, CDR2 SNEGSKA (reference sequence). Trimming at V came to 0 bases and at J to 8 bases, leaving 4 bases not matched to a gene. For the CDR3, the DNA is TGCAGTGCTAGAGAGGACAGGGGGGGAGATGAGCAGTTCTTC. Encoded protein: CSAREDRGGDEQFF.

Only a few counts were recorded for this clonotype. The genes are TRBV20-1 and TRBJ1-2; TRBD1 agrees at 11 bases. There are 15 residues in the CDR3. Germline V gene data show CDR1 as DFQATT and CDR2 as SNEGSKA (reference sequence). V lost 5 bases and J lost 3; bases outside the gene matches: 8. This CDR3 is CSASRTGGNDYGYTF. The CDR3 region has the DNA TGCAGTGCTTCTCGGACAGGGGGCAACGACTATGGCTACACCTTC.

As for this clonotype: One end of the junction varies from germline; a read error may be responsible. The chain links TRBV14 to TRBJ2-5, with D perhaps assigned TRBD1 or TRBD2 (6 bases each). The germline V gene has CDR1 SGHDN and CDR2 FVKESK. CDR3 length equals 14 residues. The CDR3 DNA follows: TGTGCCAGCAGCGGAGGGACAAACCAAGAGACCCGGTACTTC. It encodes CASSGGTNQETRYF.

This clonotype was observed a few times. The V call is TRBV6-2 or TRBV6-3, the J call TRBJ2-3, with D possibly matching TRBD2 (5 bases). CDR3 length: 15 residues. CDR1 is MNHEY, CDR2 SVGEGT, per germline. The V end was cut by 0 bases, the J end by 5 bases, with 12 bases between. CDR3 sequence: CASSYSTSSGDTQYF. CDR3 nucleotides: TGTGCCAGCAGTTACTCCACTAGTTCGGGAGATACGCAGTATTTT.

This clonotype appeared a few times. The J gene is TRBJ1-6, the V gene TRBV12-3 or TRBV12-4; D unresolved. The V gene lost 3 bases and the J gene lost 13 bases, with 13 bases spanning the gap. This CDR3 has 13 residues. This chain's CDR3 is CASSLNGRAPLHF. CDR3 nucleotides: TGTGCCAGCAGTTTGAACGGCCGGGCGCCCCTCCACTTT.

The chain has TRBV12-3 or TRBV12-4 and TRBJ2-1; 15 nucleotides align to TRBD2. V dropped 6 bases and J dropped 7; count of bases not matched to a gene: 10. The CDR3 contains 17 residues. The CDR3 reads CASSRGLAGGTGNEQFF. Written as DNA, the CDR3 is TGTGCCAGCAGCCGGGGACTAGCGGGAGGCACGGGGAATGAGCAGTTCTTC.

This clonotype occurred a few times. The chain couples TRBV12-3 or TRBV12-4 to TRBJ2-7; 8 bases agree with TRBD1. There are 16 residues in the CDR3. V lost 5 bases and J lost 3; bases outside the gene matches: 12. CDR3 coding DNA: TGTGCCAGCAGTGCCACCCTTGGACAGGGAAACTACGAGCAGTACTTC. As protein: CASSATLGQGNYEQYF.

The chain employs TRBV2 and TRBJ1-1, with D possibly matching TRBD1 (6 bases). From germline, CDR1 is SNHLY and CDR2 FYNNEI. Trimming removed 10 bases from V and 1 base from J, with 19 bases in between. CDR3 length: 15 residues. CDR3 in DNA: TGTGCCACTCTAAAAGGTAGACAGGCGAACACTGAAGCTTTCTTT. Amino acids: CATLKGRQANTEAFF.

V is TRBV4-1 and J is TRBJ2-1; TRBD2 matches at 10 bases. Germline V lookup: CDR1 MGHRA, CDR2 YSYEKL. The CDR3 has 18 amino acids. The V segment lost 0 bases and the J segment 7 bases; nucleotides outside the gene matches: 12. CDR3 loop: CASSQDGASGRTGNEQFF. The CDR3 bases are TGCGCCAGCAGCCAAGATGGGGCTAGCGGGAGAACGGGTAATGAGCAGTTCTTC.

The V gene is TRBV27, the J gene TRBJ1-2, with D possibly TRBD1 on 5 matching bases. This CDR3 spans 14 amino acids. Trimming took off 6 bases at V and 5 bases at J, with 16 bases between the two ends. CDR1 is MNHEY, CDR2 SMNVEV, per germline (reference sequence). CDR3 sequence: CASRRGTNGYGYTF. The CDR3 coding sequence is TGTGCCAGCAGGAGAGGGACGAATGGGTATGGCTACACCTTC.

This clonotype was detected only a few times. This chain connects TRBV11-3 to TRBJ2-1; maybe TRBD2 (6 bases). The ends were cut back, 5 bases at V and 5 bases at J, with 13 bases in the middle. The germline CDR1 and CDR2 sequences are SGHNT and YENEEA. The CDR3 runs 14 residues. DNA of the CDR3: TGTGCCAGCAGCCTCGGGGTAGCGGACAATGAGCAGTTCTTC. The encoded protein is CASSLGVADNEQFF.

V gene TRBV27 combines with J gene TRBJ1-2, with TRBD1 matching 7 bases. The CDR3 sequence is 15 residues long. V was clipped by 1 base and J by 1 base; unmatched bases: 3. Germline V gene data show CDR1 as MNHEY and CDR2 as SMNVEV (reference sequence). The CDR3 DNA sequence: TGTGCCAGCAGTTTATACAGGGGCGGTAACTATGGCTACACCTTC. The encoded protein is CASSLYRGGNYGYTF.